This T cell receptor beta chain was recorded in a study of CD8+ T cells in alopecia areata. Study-wide results and limits: For lesional scalp, especially alopecia totalis/universalis, clonality was higher than in normal scalp.

Treatment indicated: oral pan-JAK inhibitor, 5-10 mg twice daily. Specimens obtained from alopecia areata patients comprised lesional scalp punch biopsies and peripheral blood. cDNA prepared by RNA extraction and subsequent reverse transcription served as the template for sequencing. Libraries were prepared by immunoSEQ multiplex PCR; TCRdb keeps only in-frame clonotypes and omits some of them. The sample has nearly 200,000 clones; roughly 60% are singletons. Germline V lookup: CDR1 LGHNA, CDR2 YSLEER. The CDR3 consists of 16 residues. The V end was cut by 0 bases, the J end by 4 bases, with 15 bases between. On this clone: As yet, its antigen is unknown.

The clonotype comes from a human donor with alopecia areata. The chain combines TRBV4-3 with TRBJ2-5, with D possibly being TRBD1 or TRBD2 (5 bases each). The sequencing used CD4+ T cells sorted from blood, collected at week 24, from a patient treated with tofacitinib. The chain's CDR3 is CASSQDKGVRGETQYF. The CDR3, as DNA: TGCGCCAGCAGCCAAGATAAAGGAGTGAGGGGAGAGACCCAGTACTTC.